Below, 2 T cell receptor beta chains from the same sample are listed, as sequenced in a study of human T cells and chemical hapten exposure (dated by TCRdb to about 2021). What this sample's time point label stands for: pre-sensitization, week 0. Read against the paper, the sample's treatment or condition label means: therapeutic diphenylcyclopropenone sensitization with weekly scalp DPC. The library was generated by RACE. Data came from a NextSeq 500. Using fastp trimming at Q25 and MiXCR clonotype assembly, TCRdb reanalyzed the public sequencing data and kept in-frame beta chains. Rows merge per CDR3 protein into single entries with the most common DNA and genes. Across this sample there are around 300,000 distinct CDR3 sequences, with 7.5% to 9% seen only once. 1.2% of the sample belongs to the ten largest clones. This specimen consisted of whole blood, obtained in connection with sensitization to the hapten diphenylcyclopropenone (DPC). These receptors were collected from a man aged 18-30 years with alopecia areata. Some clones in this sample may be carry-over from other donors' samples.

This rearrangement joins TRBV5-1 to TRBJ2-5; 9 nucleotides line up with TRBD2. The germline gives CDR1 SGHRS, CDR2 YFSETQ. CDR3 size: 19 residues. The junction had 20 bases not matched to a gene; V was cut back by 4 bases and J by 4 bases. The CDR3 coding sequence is TGCGCCAGCAGCGCTTCCCTCCCCCCCTCGCGGGGGGGCCTAGAGACCCAGTACTTC. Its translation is CASSASLPPSRGGLETQYF. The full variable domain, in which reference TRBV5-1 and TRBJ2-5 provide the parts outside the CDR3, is KAGVTQTPRYLIKTRGQQVTLSCSPISGHRSVSWYQQTPGQGLQFLFEYFSETQRNKGNFPGRFSGRQFSNSRSEMNVSTLELGDSALYLCASSASLPPSRGGLETQYFGPGTRLLVL.

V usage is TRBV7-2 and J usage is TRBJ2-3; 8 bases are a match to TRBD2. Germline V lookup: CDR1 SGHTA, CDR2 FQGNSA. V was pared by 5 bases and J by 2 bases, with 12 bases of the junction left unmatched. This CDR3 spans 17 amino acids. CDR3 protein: CASSPLLGGADTDTQYF. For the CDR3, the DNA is TGTGCCAGCAGCCCTCTTCTCGGGGGGGCGGACACAGATACGCAGTATTTT.